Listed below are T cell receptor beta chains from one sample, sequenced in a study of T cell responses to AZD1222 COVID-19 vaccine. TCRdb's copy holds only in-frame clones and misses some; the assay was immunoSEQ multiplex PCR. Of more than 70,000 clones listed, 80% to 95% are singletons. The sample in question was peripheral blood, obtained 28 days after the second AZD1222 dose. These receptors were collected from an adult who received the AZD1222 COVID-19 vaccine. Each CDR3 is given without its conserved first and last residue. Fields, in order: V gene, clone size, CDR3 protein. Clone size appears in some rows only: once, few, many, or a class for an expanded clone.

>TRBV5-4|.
ASSLVRQGHSGANVLT
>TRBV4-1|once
ASSQDSSGSRYEQY
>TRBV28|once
ASSLPTSDEQF
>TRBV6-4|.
ASSDRESDTQY
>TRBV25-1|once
ASSEHRDPNTGELF
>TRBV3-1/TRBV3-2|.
ASSSSSGRGNEQF
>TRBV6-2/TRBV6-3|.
ASSYSRLLAEYQETQY
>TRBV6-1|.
ASSEGQGNTEAF
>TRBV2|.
ASSLSSGYNEQF
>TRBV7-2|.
ASSRTGRVTGELF
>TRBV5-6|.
ASSPTGGYNEQF
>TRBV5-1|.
ASSLVGSGRATLNEQF
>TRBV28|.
ASSQLGGGGYEQY
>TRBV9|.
ASTPNTGELF
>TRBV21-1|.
ASSKEAGQGDYGYT
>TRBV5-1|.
ASRRGSGNTIY
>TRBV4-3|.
ASSQEPYTEAF
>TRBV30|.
AWSVAGGQNYGYT
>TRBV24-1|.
ATKGGYQETQY
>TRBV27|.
ASSLLGGNQPQH
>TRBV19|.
ASSILRGGEQPQH
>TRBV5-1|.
ASSSVVPDSGNTIY
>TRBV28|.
ASRGTSGSQREQF
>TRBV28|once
ASSRGGFSYNEQF
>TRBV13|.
ASSLGLPGESGANVLT